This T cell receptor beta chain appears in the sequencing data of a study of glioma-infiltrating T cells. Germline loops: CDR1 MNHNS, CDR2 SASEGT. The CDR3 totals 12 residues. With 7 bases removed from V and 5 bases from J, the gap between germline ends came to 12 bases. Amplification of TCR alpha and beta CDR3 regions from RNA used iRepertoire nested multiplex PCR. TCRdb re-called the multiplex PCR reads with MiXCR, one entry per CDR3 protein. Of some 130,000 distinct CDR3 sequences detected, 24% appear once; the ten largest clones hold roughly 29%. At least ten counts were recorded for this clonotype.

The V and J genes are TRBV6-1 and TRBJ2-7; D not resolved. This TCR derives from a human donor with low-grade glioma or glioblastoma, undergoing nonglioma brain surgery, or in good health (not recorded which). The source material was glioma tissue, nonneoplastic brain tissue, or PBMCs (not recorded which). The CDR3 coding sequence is TGTGCCAGCATCTCCTCTGGGAACGAGCAGTACGTC. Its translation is CASISSGNEQYV.